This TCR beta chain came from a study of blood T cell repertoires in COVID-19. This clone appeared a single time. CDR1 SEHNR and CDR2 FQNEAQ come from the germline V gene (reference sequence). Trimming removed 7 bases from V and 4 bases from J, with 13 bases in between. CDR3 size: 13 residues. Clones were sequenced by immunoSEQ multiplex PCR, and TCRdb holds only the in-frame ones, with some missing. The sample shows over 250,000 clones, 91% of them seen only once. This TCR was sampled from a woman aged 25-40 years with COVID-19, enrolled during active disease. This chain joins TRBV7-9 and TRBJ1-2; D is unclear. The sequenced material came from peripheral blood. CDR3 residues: CASTPPSSYGYTF. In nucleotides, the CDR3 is TGTGCCAGCACCCCTCCAAGCTCCTATGGCTACACCTTC.